A single sample gave rise to the 23 T cell receptor beta chains below, sequenced in a study of blood T cell repertoires in COVID-19. Clones were sequenced by immunoSEQ multiplex PCR, and TCRdb holds only the in-frame ones, with some missing. This table has fewer than 250,000 clones, 83% appearing once. Sample: peripheral blood. These receptors originate from a woman in her thirties or forties with active or convalescent COVID-19.

The rearrangement joins TRBV6-1 to TRBJ2-5; 9 bases align to TRBD1. Per germline, CDR1 MNHNS and CDR2 SASEGT. This CDR3 spans 14 amino acids. Unmatched junction bases numbered 1, after V lost 1 base and J lost 4 bases. The chain's CDR3 is CASSEGGQGETQYF. DNA for the CDR3: TGTGCCAGCAGTGAAGGGGGACAGGGAGAGACCCAGTACTTC.

The chain uses TRBV5-1 and TRBJ2-3, with D possibly TRBD2 on 5 matching bases. This CDR3 has 15 residues. V was shortened by 0 bases and J by 1 base, with 9 bases between the two germline ends. CDR1 SGHRS and CDR2 YFSETQ come from the germline V gene. The CDR3 coding sequence is TGCGCCAGCAGCTTGGCGCCCGGGGGCACAGATACGCAGTATTTT. This gives the protein CASSLAPGGTDTQYF.

V and J are TRBV5-1 and TRBJ1-4; a possible D gene is TRBD1 (5 bases). The V end lost 4 bases, the J end lost 4 bases, and 11 bases lay between the germline ends. This CDR3 is 14 amino acids long. The V gene's germline CDR1 is SGHRS and CDR2 YFSETQ. The CDR3 is CASSPAGDNEKLFF. In nucleotides, the CDR3 is TGCGCCAGCAGCCCCGCGGGGGATAATGAAAAACTGTTTTTT.

This chain uses TRBV6-4 with TRBJ2-7, with 10 bases identical to TRBD2. Losses at the gene ends were 4 bases for V and 3 bases for J; bases not matched to a gene: 9. Germline-derived CDR1 and CDR2 are MRHNA and SNTAGT. This CDR3 is 16 amino acids long. DNA for the CDR3: TGTGCCAGCAGTGTCCGAGGGGCTAGCGGGGGCTACGAGCAGTACTTC. This encodes CASSVRGASGGYEQYF.

This sequence joins TRBV4-1 and TRBJ1-2, with 9 nucleotides matching TRBD1. This CDR3 comprises 14 residues. Germline trimming cut 1 base from V and 4 bases from J; bases unmatched to any gene: 1. Germline V gene sequence: CDR1 MGHRA, CDR2 YSYEKL. The CDR3 reads CASSQGTGAYGYTF. In DNA form, the CDR3 reads TGCGCCAGCAGCCAAGGGACAGGGGCCTATGGCTACACCTTC.

Only one count was recorded for this clone. This chain uses TRBV10-3 with TRBJ1-1; perhaps TRBD1 as D (6 bases). The CDR3 runs to 14 residues. Deletions cut 3 bases from V and 11 bases from J, with 19 bases between. Germline CDR1 reads ENHRY; CDR2 reads SYGVKD. Here the CDR3 reads CAISESGITGWAFF. The CDR3 DNA sequence: TGTGCCATCAGTGAATCGGGTATAACAGGGTGGGCTTTCTTT.

The CDR3 loop is CASSPGTVSGNTIYF. Here the CDR3 DNA reads TGTGCCAGCTCACCGGGGACAGTCTCTGGAAACACCATATATTTT. V usage is TRBV18 and J usage is TRBJ1-3; the match to TRBD1 covers 7 bases. V was clipped by 3 bases and J by 0 bases; unmatched bases: 2. Germline CDR1 and CDR2: KGHSH and LQKENI. The CDR3 contains 15 residues.

The chain couples TRBV19 to TRBJ2-7; D might be TRBD1 (6 bases). The V gene's germline CDR1 is LNHDA and CDR2 SQIVND (reference sequence). This CDR3 comprises 14 residues. The ends were cut back, 1 base at V and 1 base at J, with 8 bases in the middle. CDR3 bases: TGTGCCAGTAGTATAGGGACAGCGTCCTACGAGCAGTACTTC. This sequence encodes CASSIGTASYEQYF.

The V call is TRBV4-1, the J call TRBJ2-1, with TRBD2 identical over 11 bases. The CDR3 extends over 17 amino acids. The V segment lost 1 base and the J segment 8 bases; nucleotides outside the gene matches: 10. Germline-derived CDR1 and CDR2 are MGHRA and YSYEKL. The CDR3 here is CASSQVPPSGRSDEQFF. Here the CDR3 DNA reads TGCGCCAGCAGCCAAGTCCCCCCTAGCGGGAGGAGCGATGAGCAGTTCTTC.

This sequence joins TRBV29-1 and TRBJ2-2, with 10 bases that match TRBD1. Losses at the gene ends were 6 bases for V and 3 bases for J; bases not matched to a gene: 7. Germline loops: CDR1 SQVTM, CDR2 ANQGSEA. This CDR3 is built from 15 residues. CDR3 in amino acids: CSVGRGTGDTGELFF. The DNA of the CDR3 is TGCAGCGTGGGTCGTGGGACAGGGGACACCGGGGAGCTGTTTTTT.

This chain links TRBV11-2 with TRBJ1-1, with D perhaps TRBD1 (5 bases). The CDR3 is made up of 14 amino acids. Germline CDR1 SGHAT, CDR2 FQNNGV. V was shortened by 5 bases and J by 4 bases, with 14 bases between the two germline ends. For the CDR3, the DNA is TGTGCCAGCAGCCCCTCTGGGGGGGTCACTGAAGCTTTCTTT. Protein product: CASSPSGGVTEAFF.

This chain joins TRBV24-1 and TRBJ1-2; no clear D. The CDR3 extends over 14 amino acids. V was cut by 1 base and J by 6 bases, with 11 bases left in between. Germline assignment: CDR1 KGHDR and CDR2 SFDVKD. The DNA for the CDR3 is TGTGCCACCAGTGATTTTATGGGCTCGCATGGCTACACCTTC. It translates to CATSDFMGSHGYTF.

The chain is built from TRBV6-8 and TRBJ1-1; a weak D match, TRBD1 (5 bases). This CDR3 region has 16 residues. V lost 8 bases and J 0 bases, leaving 19 bases between the germline ends. Germline CDR1 and CDR2: MNHGY and SAAAGT. CDR3 sequence: CASSQEFGHMNTEAFF. The CDR3 DNA sequence: TGTGCCAGCTCTCAGGAGTTCGGACACATGAACACTGAAGCTTTCTTT.

This sequence joins TRBV9 and TRBJ2-5, with 10 bases that match TRBD2. The CDR3 totals 19 residues. The J segment lost 1 base and the V segment lost 2 bases, leaving 14 bases of the junction unmatched. CDR1 SGDLS and CDR2 YYNGEE come from the germline V gene. The CDR3 loop is CASSVDLGVAGGLQETQYF. CDR3 DNA: TGTGCCAGCAGCGTTGACCTGGGGGTAGCGGGAGGACTCCAAGAGACCCAGTACTTC.

This chain uses TRBV5-4 with TRBJ2-2; 7 nucleotides line up with TRBD2. Germline values: CDR1 SGHNT, CDR2 YYREEE (reference sequence). The junction had 13 bases not matched to a gene; V was cut back by 5 bases and J by 3 bases. This CDR3 has 17 amino acids. CDR3 coding DNA: TGTGCCAGCAGAAGGCTTACCGGGAGGAGGGACACCGGGGAGCTGTTTTTT. This sequence encodes CASRRLTGRRDTGELFF.

The rearrangement joins TRBV6-5 to TRBJ1-2; perhaps TRBD1 as D (5 bases). Germline CDR1 is MNHEY and CDR2 is SVGAGI. Between the trimmed V and J ends, which lost 8 bases and 0 bases, there was a span of 16 bases. The CDR3 has 15 residues. CDR3 bases: TGTGCCAGCTTTCCCCTGACAGATTCTAACTATGGCTACACCTTC. This gives the protein CASFPLTDSNYGYTF.

The genes are TRBV30 and TRBJ1-5; 7 nucleotides match TRBD1. The germline gives CDR1 GTSNPN, CDR2 SVGIG (reference sequence). The CDR3 consists of 15 residues. Trimming removed 3 bases from V and 3 bases from J; junction bases left unmatched: 8. The CDR3 reads CAWRSPDRANQPQHF. The CDR3 DNA reads as TGTGCCTGGAGATCTCCAGACAGGGCCAATCAGCCCCAGCATTTT.

The chain carries TRBV18 and TRBJ1-2, with 9 bases identical to TRBD1. V gave up 3 bases and J gave up 4 bases; unmatched junction bases: 3. This CDR3 has 14 amino acids. CDR1 and CDR2 from the germline V gene are KGHSH and LQKENI. As DNA, the CDR3 is TGTGCCAGCTCACCGGACAGGGGCGCCTATGGCTACACCTTC. This encodes CASSPDRGAYGYTF.

This clone appeared a single time. V and J are TRBV27 and TRBJ1-2; TRBD1 is a possible D gene (6 bases). This CDR3 comprises 12 residues. Germline V gene lookup returns CDR1 MNHEY and CDR2 SMNVEV (reference sequence). Trimming left V 8 bases short and J 2 bases short, with 9 bases between. For the CDR3, the DNA is TGTGCCAGCTCTACAGGGAACTATGGCTACACCTTC. Translating it yields CASSTGNYGYTF.

V usage is TRBV7-2 and J usage is TRBJ1-1; the D gene is possibly TRBD1 (5 bases). The V end lost 9 bases, the J end lost 3 bases, and 14 bases lay between the germline ends. This CDR3 has 13 amino acids. The germline V gene encodes CDR1 SGHTA and CDR2 FQGNSA. CDR3 in DNA: TGTGCCAGTCGCCAGGCAGGGTACACTGAAGCTTTCTTT. It encodes CASRQAGYTEAFF.

As regards this clone: This CDR3 is also generated by other DNA sequences in the sample. The V gene is TRBV4-2, the J gene TRBJ1-5, with TRBD1 matching over 11 bases. There are 16 residues in the CDR3. The V gene end was trimmed by 0 bases and the J gene end by 7 bases; junction bases not matched to a gene: 5. Germline V CDR1 and CDR2: LGHNA, YNFKEQ. The CDR3 sequence is CASSQDGGQGGQPQHF. The DNA of the CDR3 is TGTGCCAGCAGCCAAGATGGGGGACAGGGGGGCCAGCCCCAGCATTTT.

The CDR3 reads CASSQGSLGLRSYNEQFF. The CDR3 DNA sequence: TGTGCCAGCAGCCAAGGGTCTCTGGGCCTCCGCTCCTACAATGAGCAGTTCTTC. The rearrangement links TRBV3-1 (or the pseudogene TRBV3-2) to TRBJ2-1; no clear D. The CDR3 is 18 residues long. V gave up 1 base and J gave up 0 bases, with 16 bases separating them. Germline V lookup: CDR1 LGHDT, CDR2 YNNKEL (reference sequence).

The rearrangement links TRBV7-9 to TRBJ2-1; D is unresolved. Germline V gives CDR1 SEHNR, CDR2 FQNEAQ (reference sequence). V dropped 6 bases and J dropped 6 bases, with 6 bases sitting between them. The length of the CDR3 is 11 residues. CDR3 sequence (DNA): TGTGCCAGCAGTCCCAGCAATGAGCAGTTCTTC. Its translation is CASSPSNEQFF.